This T cell receptor (beta chain) was found in a study of T-cell reconstitution after alpha-beta-depleted transplantation in children. Study-wide points: Surviving thymic progenitors and recipient T cells were the source of high TCRbeta diversity at day 60 in some patients.

Of note for this clonotype: Its antigen is undetermined.

Losses at the gene ends were 0 bases for V and 9 bases for J; bases not matched to a gene: 8. In germline, CDR1 is SEHNR, CDR2 FQNEAQ (reference sequence). CDR3 length equals 14 residues. It was with unique molecular identifiers that the TCRbeta library was prepared. TCRdb fed the PCR reads into MiXCR, producing one record per CDR3 protein. The repertoire has 100,000 or so distinct CDR3 sequences, over 6% of them found once; the top ten carry less than 20%. Sequencing was performed on PBMCs, taken before TCRalphabeta/CD19-depleted stem cell transplant. This chain joins TRBV7-9 and TRBJ2-7; TRBD1 agrees at 7 bases. This TCR was sampled from a boy younger than 10 with acute lymphoblastic leukemia, due to receive a stem cell transplant. DNA for the CDR3: TGTGCCAGCAGCTTAGCGGGACAGCCTTTGGGGCAGTACTTC. Its protein product is CASSLAGQPLGQYF.